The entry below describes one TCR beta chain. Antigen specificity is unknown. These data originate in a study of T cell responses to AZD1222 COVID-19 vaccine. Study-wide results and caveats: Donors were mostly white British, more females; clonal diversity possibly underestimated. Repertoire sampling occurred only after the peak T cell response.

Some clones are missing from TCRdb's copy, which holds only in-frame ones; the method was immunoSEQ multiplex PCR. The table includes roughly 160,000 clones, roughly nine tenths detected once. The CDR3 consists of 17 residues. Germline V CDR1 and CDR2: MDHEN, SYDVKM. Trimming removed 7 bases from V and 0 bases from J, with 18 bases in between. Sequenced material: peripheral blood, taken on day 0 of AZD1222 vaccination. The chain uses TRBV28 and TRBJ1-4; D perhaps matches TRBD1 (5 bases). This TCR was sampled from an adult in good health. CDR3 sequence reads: CASKPPGLFATNEKLFF. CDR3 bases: TGTGCCAGCAAGCCCCCAGGGCTCTTCGCAACTAATGAAAAACTGTTTTTT.